Presented here are 20 T cell receptor beta chains from one specimen sequenced in a study of T-cell memory formation after mild COVID-19. TCRdb recomputed calls from the 5' RACE reads with MiXCR, one row per CDR3 protein. The sample has some 250,000 distinct CDR3 sequences, approximately 9% seen once; the top ten hold roughly a fifth. The sample comprised PBMCs or a T cell subset sorted from them (not recorded which). These receptors were taken from a man aged 18 to 29 who had mild COVID-19 (a few samples of this study predate the infection). Cell type and time point are not known.

At least ten counts were recorded for this clonotype. The V call is TRBV5-4, the J call TRBJ1-1, with no clear D. V was cut by 2 bases and J by 2 bases, with 10 bases left in between. The CDR3 is 14 amino acids. From germline, CDR1 is SGHNT and CDR2 YYREEE (reference sequence). This chain's CDR3 is CASSFSGGNTEAFF. The CDR3 DNA sequence: TGTGCCAGCAGCTTTTCTGGCGGAAACACTGAAGCTTTCTTT.

This clonotype was seen a few times. CDR3 coding DNA: TGTGCCAGCAGCTATACAGCCATGAACACTGAAGCTTTCTTT. Translation: CASSYTAMNTEAFF. The chain combines TRBV7-9 with TRBJ1-1; no firm D call. CDR1 and CDR2 from the germline V gene are SEHNR and FQNEAQ (reference sequence). Trimming took 4 bases from V and 0 from J, leaving 9 bases between them. There are 14 residues in the CDR3. The full variable domain, with the rest looked up from reference TRBV7-9 and TRBJ1-1, is DTGVSQNPRHKITKRGQNVTFRCDPISEHNRLYWYRQTLGQGPEFLTYFQNEAQLEKSRLLSDRFSAERPKGSFSTLEIQRTEQGDSAMYLCASSYTAMNTEAFFGQGTRLTVV.

A few counts support this clonotype. The CDR3 here is CASSLPDTANTGELFF. CDR3 nucleotide sequence: TGCGCCAGCAGCTTGCCGGACACGGCGAACACCGGGGAGCTGTTTTTT. V gene TRBV5-1 combines with J gene TRBJ2-2; tentative D call: TRBD1 (5 bases). The V end was cut by 1 base, the J end by 0 bases, with 10 bases between. This CDR3 region has 16 residues. CDR1 SGHRS and CDR2 YFSETQ come from the germline V gene.

This chain connects TRBV18 to TRBJ1-1, with no clear D. The CDR3 consists of 12 residues. Germline CDR1 is KGHSH and CDR2 is LQKENI. CDR3 DNA sequence: TGTGCAGCCTCCCCGGTGGACACTGAAGCTTTCTTT. Encoded protein: CAASPVDTEAFF.

This clonotype has a handful of counts. The V and J genes are TRBV12-3 or TRBV12-4 and TRBJ2-7, with TRBD1 matching 7 bases. This CDR3 is 13 amino acids long. J gave up 4 bases and V 6 bases, and 6 bases lay outside the gene matches. The DNA of the CDR3 is TGTGCCAGCAGCTCCGGGACAGTTTACGAGCAGTACTTC. This gives the protein CASSSGTVYEQYF.

This clonotype has just a few counts. This rearrangement joins TRBV4-3 to TRBJ2-7; TRBD2 is a possible D gene (5 bases). The CDR3 spans 14 residues. Trimming cost V 0 bases and J 4 bases, with 10 bases left between them. CDR1 is LGHNA, CDR2 YSLEER, per germline. The CDR3 loop is CASSQDIGSYEQYF. The CDR3 DNA sequence: TGCGCCAGCAGCCAAGATATAGGGAGTTACGAGCAGTACTTC.

This chain uses TRBV7-2 with TRBJ2-2, with 7 bases fitting TRBD2. The CDR3 runs to 17 residues. V lost 5 bases and J lost 0; bases outside the gene matches: 9. From germline, CDR1 is SGHTA and CDR2 FQGNSA. The CDR3 DNA is TGTGCCAGCAGCCTCGACCCCCGGGGGGCGAACACCGGGGAGCTGTTTTTT. This translates into CASSLDPRGANTGELFF.

This clonotype was detected only a few times. This rearrangement joins TRBV20-1 to TRBJ2-1; TRBD2 is a possible D gene (6 bases). Germline CDR1 and CDR2: DFQATT and SNEGSKA (reference sequence). Trimming removed 6 bases from V and 0 bases from J, with 15 bases in between. The CDR3 consists of 15 residues. CDR3 region: CSAARDSSSYNEQFF. CDR3 nucleotides: TGCAGTGCAGCGCGGGACTCCAGCTCCTACAATGAGCAGTTCTTC.

This chain uses TRBV21-1 with TRBJ1-5; the D call in the table, TRBD1, was not verified against the DNA. TRBV21-1 is listed as a pseudogene. There are 15 residues in the CDR3. CDR3 DNA: TGTGCCAGCGGAAGGACTGGGCTGAACAATCAGCCCCAGCATTTT. As protein: CASGRTGLNNQPQHF.

The chain uses TRBV4-3 and TRBJ2-1; TRBD1 or TRBD2 may be the D gene (6 bases each). This CDR3 contains 16 residues. Germline loops: CDR1 LGHNA, CDR2 YSLEER. The V end lost 0 bases, the J end lost 9 bases, and 18 bases lay between the germline ends. Written as DNA, the CDR3 is TGCGCCAGCAGCCAAGAAGGGGGGAGTAAGGGGAGTGAGCAGTTCTTC. It codes for CASSQEGGSKGSEQFF.

This clonotype showed up just a few times. V usage is TRBV19 and J usage is TRBJ1-2; 7 bases agree with TRBD1. CDR1 and CDR2 (germline): LNHDA, SQIVND (reference sequence). V dropped 6 bases and J dropped 2; count of bases not matched to a gene: 12. CDR3 length: 16 amino acids. CDR3 loop: CASSLTRDSLNYGYTF. The CDR3 nucleotides read TGTGCCAGTAGCTTAACTAGGGACAGCCTAAACTATGGCTACACCTTC.

The V call is TRBV6-5, the J call TRBJ1-5; 8 bases fit TRBD1. Losses at the gene ends were 0 bases for V and 5 bases for J; bases not matched to a gene: 9. The V gene's germline CDR1 is MNHEY and CDR2 SVGAGI. The CDR3 totals 17 residues. The CDR3 coding sequence is TGTGCCAGCAGTTACTCCTTACCGGGACAGGACCATCAGCCCCAGCATTTT. Protein product: CASSYSLPGQDHQPQHF.

This clonotype was seen more than once but under ten times. The chain carries TRBV7-9 and TRBJ1-3; D gene uncertain. Germline CDR1 and CDR2: SEHNR and FQNEAQ (reference sequence). Trimming removed 1 base from V and 2 bases from J, with 9 bases in between. This CDR3 region has 15 residues. The DNA of the CDR3 is TGTGCCAGCAGCTTAGATTTGGGTGCTGGAAACACCATATATTTT. Translated: CASSLDLGAGNTIYF.

The V call is TRBV18, the J call TRBJ1-1; D is undetermined. The germline V gene has CDR1 KGHSH and CDR2 LQKENI. Deletions cut 2 bases from V and 8 bases from J, with 6 bases between. The CDR3 is made up of 11 amino acids. DNA of the CDR3: TGTGCCAGCTCACCATCTGAAGAAGCTTTCTTT. It is translated as CASSPSEEAFF. Looking up the rest from reference TRBV18 and TRBJ1-1 gives the full variable domain: NAGVMQNPRHLVRRRGQEARLRCSPMKGHSHVYWYRQLPEEGLKFMVYLQKENIIDESGMPKERFSAEFPKEGPSILRIQQVVRGDSAAYFCASSPSEEAFFGQGTRLTVV.

This clonotype was observed a handful of times. The chain couples TRBV6-5 to TRBJ1-4, with D hard to call. Germline V lookup: CDR1 MNHEY, CDR2 SVGAGI. Trimming removed 0 bases at V and 10 bases at J, with 12 bases between. The CDR3 covers 14 residues. This CDR3 reads CASSYSGKSGKLFF. Here the CDR3 DNA reads TGTGCCAGCAGTTACTCCGGGAAAAGTGGAAAACTGTTTTTT.

This clonotype appeared a few times. The V call is TRBV10-3, the J call TRBJ2-3; TRBD2 matches 9 bases. This CDR3 contains 16 residues. Germline V gene sequence: CDR1 ENHRY, CDR2 SYGVKD. Unmatched junction bases numbered 7, after V lost 4 bases and J lost 2 bases. This CDR3 reads CAISVGSGGLTDTQYF. The CDR3 coding sequence is TGTGCCATCAGTGTGGGTAGCGGGGGACTCACAGATACGCAGTATTTT.

This clonotype was counted only a few times. The chain has TRBV7-2 and TRBJ1-1; 7 nucleotides align to TRBD1. The junction had 10 bases not matched to a gene; V was cut back by 8 bases and J by 4 bases. CDR1 is SGHTA and CDR2 is FQGNSA in the germline V gene. CDR3 length: 14 amino acids. Here the CDR3 DNA reads TGTGCCAGCCCGCTAGGGAACAGGGGCACTGAAGCTTTCTTT. Amino acid sequence: CASPLGNRGTEAFF.

The chain joins TRBV4-2 to TRBJ2-5; D is ambiguous. Germline CDR1 LGHNA, CDR2 YNFKEQ. The CDR3 spans 14 residues. V was shortened by 0 bases and J by 0 bases, with 5 bases between the two germline ends. The CDR3 DNA reads TGTGCCAGCAGCCAAGAGTTCAACCAAGAGACCCAGTACTTC. Translating gives CASSQEFNQETQYF.

This clonotype has at least ten counts. The chain recombines TRBV20-1 with TRBJ2-1; a possible D gene is TRBD1 (6 bases). Trimming took 6 bases from V and 6 from J, leaving 18 bases between them. Germline assignment: CDR1 DFQATT and CDR2 SNEGSKA (reference sequence). This CDR3 has 14 residues. CDR3 nucleotides: TGCAGTGCCCGGAAGGCAGGGGATTCCAATGAGCAGTTCTTC. The encoded protein is CSARKAGDSNEQFF.

This clonotype was found a few times. The rearrangement links TRBV20-1 to TRBJ1-4; D is undetermined. This CDR3 has 16 residues. The V gene's germline CDR1 is DFQATT and CDR2 SNEGSKA (reference sequence). The V and J ends lost 3 bases and 0 bases respectively, with 14 bases between them. The DNA for the CDR3 is TGCAGTGCTAGCCCCTTTGGGAGTGCAACTAATGAAAAACTGTTTTTT. Translation: CSASPFGSATNEKLFF.